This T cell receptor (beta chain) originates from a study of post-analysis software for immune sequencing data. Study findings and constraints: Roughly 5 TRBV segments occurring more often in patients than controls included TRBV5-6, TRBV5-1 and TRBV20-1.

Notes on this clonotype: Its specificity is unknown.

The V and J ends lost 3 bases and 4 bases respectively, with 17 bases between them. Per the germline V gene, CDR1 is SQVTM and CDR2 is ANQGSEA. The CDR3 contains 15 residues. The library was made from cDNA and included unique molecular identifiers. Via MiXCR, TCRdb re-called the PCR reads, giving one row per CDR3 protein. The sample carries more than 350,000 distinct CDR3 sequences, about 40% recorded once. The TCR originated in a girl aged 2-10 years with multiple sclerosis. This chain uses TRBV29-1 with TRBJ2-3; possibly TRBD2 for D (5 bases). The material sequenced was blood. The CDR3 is CSVDLSLGSADTQYF. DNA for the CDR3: TGCAGCGTTGACTTGAGTTTGGGGAGCGCAGATACGCAGTATTTT.